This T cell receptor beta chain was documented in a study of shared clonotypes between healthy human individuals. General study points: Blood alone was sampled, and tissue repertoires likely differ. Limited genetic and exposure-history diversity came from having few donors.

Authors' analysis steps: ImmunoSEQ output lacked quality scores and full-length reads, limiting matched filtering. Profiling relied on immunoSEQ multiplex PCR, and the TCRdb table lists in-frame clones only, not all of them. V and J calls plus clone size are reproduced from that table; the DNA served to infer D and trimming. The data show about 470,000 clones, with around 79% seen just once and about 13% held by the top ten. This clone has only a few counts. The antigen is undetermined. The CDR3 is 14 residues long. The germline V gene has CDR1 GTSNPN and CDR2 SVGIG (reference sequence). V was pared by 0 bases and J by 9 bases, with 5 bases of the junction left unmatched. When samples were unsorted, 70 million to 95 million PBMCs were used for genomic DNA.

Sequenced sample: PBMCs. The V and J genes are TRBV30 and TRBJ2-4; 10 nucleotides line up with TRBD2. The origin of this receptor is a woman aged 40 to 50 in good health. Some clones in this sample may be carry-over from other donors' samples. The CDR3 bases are TGTGCCTGGAGTGTACGGAGCGGGAGGGGCATTCAGTACTTC. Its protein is CAWSVRSGRGIQYF.